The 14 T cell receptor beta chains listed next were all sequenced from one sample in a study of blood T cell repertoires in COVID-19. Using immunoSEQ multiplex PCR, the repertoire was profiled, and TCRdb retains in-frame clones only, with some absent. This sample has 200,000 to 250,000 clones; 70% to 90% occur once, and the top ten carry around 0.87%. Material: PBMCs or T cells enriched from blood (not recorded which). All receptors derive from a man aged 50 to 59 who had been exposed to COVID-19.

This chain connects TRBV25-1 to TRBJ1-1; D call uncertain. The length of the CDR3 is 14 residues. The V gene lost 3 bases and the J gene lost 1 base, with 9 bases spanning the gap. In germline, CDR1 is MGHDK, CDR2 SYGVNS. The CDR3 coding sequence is TGTGCCAGCAGTGATGGGCCAGCGAACACTGAAGCTTTCTTT. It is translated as CASSDGPANTEAFF.

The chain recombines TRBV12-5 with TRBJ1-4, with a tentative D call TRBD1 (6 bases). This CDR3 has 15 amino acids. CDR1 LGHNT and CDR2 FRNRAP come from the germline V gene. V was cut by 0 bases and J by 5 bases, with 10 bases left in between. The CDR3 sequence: CASGLVIRGNEKLFF. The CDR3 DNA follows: TGTGCTAGTGGTTTGGTTATCAGGGGCAATGAAAAACTGTTTTTT.

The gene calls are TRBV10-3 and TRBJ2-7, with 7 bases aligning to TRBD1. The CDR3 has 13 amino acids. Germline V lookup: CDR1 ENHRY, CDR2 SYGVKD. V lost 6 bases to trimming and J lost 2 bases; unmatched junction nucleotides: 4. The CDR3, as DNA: TGTGCCATCAGAAGACAGGGCACCTACGAGCAGTACGTC. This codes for CAIRRQGTYEQYV.

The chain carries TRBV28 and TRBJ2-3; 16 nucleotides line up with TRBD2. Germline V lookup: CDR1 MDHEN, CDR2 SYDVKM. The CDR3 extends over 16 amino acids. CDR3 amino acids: CATGTSGRVGTDTQYF. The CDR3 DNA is TGTGCTACCGGGACTAGCGGGAGGGTGGGCACAGATACGCAGTATTTT.

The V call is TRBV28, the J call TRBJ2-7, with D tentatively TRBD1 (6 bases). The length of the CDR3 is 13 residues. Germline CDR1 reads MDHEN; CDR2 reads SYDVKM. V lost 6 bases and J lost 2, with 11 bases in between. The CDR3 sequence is CASSAGATYEQYV. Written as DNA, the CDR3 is TGTGCCAGCAGCGCAGGGGCCACCTACGAGCAGTACGTC.

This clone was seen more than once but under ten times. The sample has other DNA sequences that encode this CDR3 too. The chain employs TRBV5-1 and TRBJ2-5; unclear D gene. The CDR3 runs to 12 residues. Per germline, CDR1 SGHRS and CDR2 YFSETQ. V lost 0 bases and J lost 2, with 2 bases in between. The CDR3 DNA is TGCGCCAGCAGCTTGGCTCAAGAGACCCAGTACTTC. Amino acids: CASSLAQETQYF. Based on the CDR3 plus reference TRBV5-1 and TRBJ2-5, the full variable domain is KAGVTQTPRYLIKTRGQQVTLSCSPISGHRSVSWYQQTPGQGLQFLFEYFSETQRNKGNFPGRFSGRQFSNSRSEMNVSTLELGDSALYLCASSLAQETQYFGPGTRLLVL.

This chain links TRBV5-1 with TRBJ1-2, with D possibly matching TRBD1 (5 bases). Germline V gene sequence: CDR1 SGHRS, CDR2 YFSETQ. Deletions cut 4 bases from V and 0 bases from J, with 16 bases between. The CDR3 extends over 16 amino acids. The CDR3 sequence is CASSPGPQGTNYGYTF. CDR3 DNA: TGCGCCAGCAGCCCTGGGCCGCAGGGAACTAACTATGGCTACACCTTC.

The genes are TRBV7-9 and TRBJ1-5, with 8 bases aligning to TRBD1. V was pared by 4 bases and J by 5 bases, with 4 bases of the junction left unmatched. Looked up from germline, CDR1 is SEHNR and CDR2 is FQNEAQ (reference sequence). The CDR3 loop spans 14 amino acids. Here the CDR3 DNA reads TGTGCCAGCAGCTCCGACAGGGGCTATCAGCCCCAGCATTTT. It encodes CASSSDRGYQPQHF.

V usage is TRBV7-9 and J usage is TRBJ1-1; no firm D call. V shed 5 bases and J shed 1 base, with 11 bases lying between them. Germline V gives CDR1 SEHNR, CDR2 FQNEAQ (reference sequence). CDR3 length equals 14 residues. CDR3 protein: CASSPISGNTEAFF. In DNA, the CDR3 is TGTGCCAGCAGCCCAATCTCAGGGAACACTGAAGCTTTCTTT.

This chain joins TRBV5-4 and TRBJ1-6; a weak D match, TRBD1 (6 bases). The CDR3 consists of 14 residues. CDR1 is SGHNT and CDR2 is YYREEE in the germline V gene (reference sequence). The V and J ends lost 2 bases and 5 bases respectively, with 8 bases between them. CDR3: CASSLDRNNSPLHF. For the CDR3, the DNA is TGTGCCAGCAGCTTAGACAGGAATAATTCACCCCTCCACTTT.

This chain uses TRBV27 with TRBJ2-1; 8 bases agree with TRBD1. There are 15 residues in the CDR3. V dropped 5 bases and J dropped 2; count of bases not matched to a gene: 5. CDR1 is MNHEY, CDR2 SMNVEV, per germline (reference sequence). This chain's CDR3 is CASSPGTGAYNEQFF. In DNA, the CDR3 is TGTGCCAGCAGTCCAGGGACAGGAGCCTACAATGAGCAGTTCTTC.

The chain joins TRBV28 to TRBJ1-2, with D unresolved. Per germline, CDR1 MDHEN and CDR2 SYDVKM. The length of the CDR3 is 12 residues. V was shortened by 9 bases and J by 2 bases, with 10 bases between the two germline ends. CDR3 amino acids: CASHVGNYGYTF. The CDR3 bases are TGTGCCAGTCATGTGGGCAACTATGGCTACACCTTC.

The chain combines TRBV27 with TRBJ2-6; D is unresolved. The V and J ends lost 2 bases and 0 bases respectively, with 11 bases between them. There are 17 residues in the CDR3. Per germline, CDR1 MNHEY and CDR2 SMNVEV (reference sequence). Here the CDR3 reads CASSLVGVLSGANVLTF. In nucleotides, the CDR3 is TGTGCCAGCAGTTTAGTAGGAGTCCTCTCTGGGGCCAACGTCCTGACTTTC. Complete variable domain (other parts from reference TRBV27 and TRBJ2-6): EAQVTQNPRYLITVTGKKLTVTCSQNMNHEYMSWYRQDPGLGLRQIYYSMNVEVTDKGDVPEGYKVSRKEKRNFPLILESPSPNQTSLYFCASSLVGVLSGANVLTFGAGSRLTVL.

CDR3 DNA: TGTGCCAGCAGACTGAGGGGGAACCCCTACAATGAGCAGTTCTTC. It encodes CASRLRGNPYNEQFF. The rearrangement uses TRBV7-2 and TRBJ2-1; tentative D call: TRBD1 (6 bases). This CDR3 has 15 amino acids. With 6 bases removed from V and 2 bases from J, the gap between germline ends came to 14 bases. CDR1 is SGHTA, CDR2 FQGNSA, per germline.